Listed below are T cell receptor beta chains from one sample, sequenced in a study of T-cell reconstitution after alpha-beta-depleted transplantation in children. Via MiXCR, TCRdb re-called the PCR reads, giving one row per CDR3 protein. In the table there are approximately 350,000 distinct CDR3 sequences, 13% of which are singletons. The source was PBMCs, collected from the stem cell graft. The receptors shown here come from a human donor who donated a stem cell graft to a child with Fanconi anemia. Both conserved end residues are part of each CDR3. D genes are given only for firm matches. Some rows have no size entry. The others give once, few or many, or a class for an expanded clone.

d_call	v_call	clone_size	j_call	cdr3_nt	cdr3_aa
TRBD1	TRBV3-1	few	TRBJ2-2	TGTGCCAGCAGCCAAGACCCAGGGGGTACCGGGGAGCTGTTTTTT	CASSQDPGGTGELFF
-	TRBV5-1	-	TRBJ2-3	TGCGCCAGCAGCTCGGGGGACTTCTCCCTCACAGATACGCAGTATTTT	CASSSGDFSLTDTQYF
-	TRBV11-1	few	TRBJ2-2	TGTGCCAGCAGCCATCTTCTCGTCGGGGTGGGAGTTCACACCGGGGAGCTGTTTTTT	CASSHLLVGVGVHTGELFF
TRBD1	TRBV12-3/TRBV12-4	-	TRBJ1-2	TGTGCCAGCAGCCGACTCCGACAGGGCCCTTATGGCTACACCTTC	CASSRLRQGPYGYTF
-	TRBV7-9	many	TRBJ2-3	TGTGCCAGCAGCGCCTACGCGGATACGCAGTATTTT	CASSAYADTQYF
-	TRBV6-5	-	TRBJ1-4	TGTGCCAGCAGGACGGGGGGGGATAACGAAAAACTGTTTTTT	CASRTGGDNEKLFF
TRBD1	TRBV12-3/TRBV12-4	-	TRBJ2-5	TGTGCCAGCAGTTCGACAGGGTTCCGTCCGGGGACCCAGTACTTC	CASSSTGFRPGTQYF
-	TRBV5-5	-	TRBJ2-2	TGTGCCAGCAGCTTGCCCGGGGGCGAAGGCGGGGAGCTGTTTTTT	CASSLPGGEGGELFF
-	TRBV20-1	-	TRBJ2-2	TGCAGTGCCATCTCAGAAGGTGGGACCGGGGAGCTGTTTTTT	CSAISEGGTGELFF
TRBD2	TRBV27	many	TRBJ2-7	TGTGCCAGCAGTTTAACTCCCTACTCTAGCGGGGGGATCAATTACGAGCAGTACTTC	CASSLTPYSSGGINYEQYF
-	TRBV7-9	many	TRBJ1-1	TGTGCCAGCAGCTTAGACCTTTACGAAGCTTTCTTT	CASSLDLYEAFF
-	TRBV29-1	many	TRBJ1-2	TGCAGCGTTACGGACAGTGCTAACTATGGCTACACCTTC	CSVTDSANYGYTF
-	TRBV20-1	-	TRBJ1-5	TGCAGTGCTAGAGAACCGGCAGGGCCCCAGCATTTT	CSAREPAGPQHF
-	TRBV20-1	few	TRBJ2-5	TGCAGTGCTCGACATTCGGAGACCCAGTACTTC	CSARHSETQYF
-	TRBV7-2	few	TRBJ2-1	TGTGCCAGCAGCCCATGGGGGGAGGACCCCCGGGCGAGTTTC	CASSPWGEDPRASF
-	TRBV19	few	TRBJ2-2	TGTGCCAGTAGGGCCCGGGCCCCCGTGGGTGGGGAGCTGTTTTTT	CASRARAPVGGELFF
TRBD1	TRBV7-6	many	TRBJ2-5	TGTGCCAGCAGCCAAACAGGGGGCGGAGAGACCCAGTACTTC	CASSQTGGGETQYF
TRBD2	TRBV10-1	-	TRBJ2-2	TGCGCCAGCAGTGAGTCGACTGGGGGGGCCGGGGAGCTGTTTTTT	CASSESTGGAGELFF
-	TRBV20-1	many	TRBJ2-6	TGCAGTGCCCCCTTACAGGAATGGACTGGGGCCAACGTCCTGACTTTC	CSAPLQEWTGANVLTF
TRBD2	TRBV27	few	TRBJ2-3	TGTGCCAGCAGTCCGGGAACTAGCGGGGGGGCTGCGCAGTATTTT	CASSPGTSGGAAQYF
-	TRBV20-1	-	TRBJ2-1	TGCAGTGCTAGAGAACAAGGACGACTGTACAATGAGCAGTTCTTC	CSAREQGRLYNEQFF
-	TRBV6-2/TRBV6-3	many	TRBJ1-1	TGTGCCAGCACCACAAGGACTGAAGCTTTCTTT	CASTTRTEAFF
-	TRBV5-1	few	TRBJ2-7	TGCGCCAGCCTGTGGGGATCCTCCTACGAGCAGTACTTC	CASLWGSSYEQYF